This T cell receptor beta chain was retrieved from a study of cytomegalovirus exposure and HLA in healthy donors. Deletions cut 1 base from V and 6 bases from J, with 11 bases between. The length of the CDR3 is 14 residues. Germline CDR1 MNHNS, CDR2 SASEGT. Notes on the study in general: In vitro checks showed that a few CMV-associated chains really do target CMV antigens. Analysis was carried out at a later point, and it linked a missense DCLRE1C variant to TCR beta V- and J-gene trimming. In a later analysis, HLA-associated beta chains showed higher expansion and lower generation probabilities than comparable chains.

The PCR made use of 60 Vbeta and 13 Jbeta primers. TCRdb keeps only in-frame clones here, not all; method: immunoSEQ multiplex PCR. Here the sample spans hundreds of thousands of clones, over 80% being singletons. This clone has just one count. Its antigen is currently unknown. Sequencing used PBMCs. The rearrangement links TRBV6-1 to TRBJ2-3, with D maybe TRBD1 (6 bases). This TCR derives from a man between 35 and 55 years old in good health and CMV-seropositive. The CDR3 region has the DNA TGTGCCAGCAGTGAAGACAGGGACCAGGATACGCAGTATTTT. It encodes CASSEDRDQDTQYF.